The 14 T cell receptor beta chains presented below share a single source sample, sequenced in a study of Ad26.COV2.S vaccination and SARS-CoV-2 variants (dated by TCRdb to the early 2020s). The treatment or condition label here, explained by the study, means: some 19 received Ad26.COV2.S at low or high dose, single or two shots; about 5 received placebo; per-sample allocation not given. For vaccine and placebo recipients, repertoires were sequenced using samples collected on day 63 after the first injection. Library preparation was by the immunoSEQ multiplex PCR assay. The clones in this table, taken by TCRdb from immuneACCESS, are in-frame only. Not every clone is retained; where verified, under half of the shortfall comes from an unresolved V gene, and the cause of the rest is unknown. The sample yields 400,000 to 450,000 clones; 90% were counted once. Approximately 12% of the sample is taken by the ten largest.

Sequencing was performed on peripheral blood, taken in a trial of Ad26.COV2.S vaccine versus placebo. The receptors originated from a person between 18 and 65 years old who received the Ad26.COV2.S COVID-19 vaccine or a placebo.

The V gene is TRBV3-1 (or the pseudogene TRBV3-2), the J gene TRBJ2-7, with 8 nucleotides matching TRBD1. With 0 bases clipped from V and 0 bases from J, the junction kept 7 bases outside the gene matches. The CDR3 extends over 17 amino acids. Germline V gene data show CDR1 as LGHDT and CDR2 as YNNKEL (reference sequence). The DNA of the CDR3 is TGTGCCAGCAGCCAAGAAACGAACAGGGGGAGCTCCTACGAGCAGTACTTC. The encoded protein is CASSQETNRGSSYEQYF.

The V gene is TRBV5-1, the J gene TRBJ2-7; D call uncertain. V dropped 0 bases and J dropped 2 bases, with 12 bases sitting between them. This CDR3 region has 15 residues. Germline V gene lookup returns CDR1 SGHRS and CDR2 YFSETQ. CDR3 loop: CASSLAGGSPYEQYF. The CDR3 DNA sequence: TGCGCCAGCAGCTTGGCCGGCGGCTCCCCCTACGAGCAGTACTTC.

Only one count was recorded for this clone. The rearrangement uses TRBV6-1 and TRBJ1-5; D gene ambiguous. V was shortened by 4 bases and J by 0 bases, with 13 bases between the two germline ends. Per the germline V gene, CDR1 is MNHNS and CDR2 is SASEGT. CDR3 size: 16 residues. CDR3 in amino acids: CASSGPGPTSNQPQHF. The CDR3 nucleotides are TGTGCCAGCAGTGGGCCGGGCCCGACTAGCAATCAGCCCCAGCATTTT.

This rearrangement joins TRBV19 to TRBJ1-2, with no clear D. The CDR3 length is 13 residues. Per germline, CDR1 LNHDA and CDR2 SQIVND (reference sequence). Trimming cost V 7 bases and J 3 bases, with 12 bases left between them. CDR3 nucleotides: TGTGCCAGTATCCAAGGCCGCGACTATGGCTACACCTTC. As protein: CASIQGRDYGYTF.

The chain's CDR3 is CASSNLHEQYF. CDR3 DNA: TGTGCCAGTAGTAACCTCCACGAGCAGTACTTC. The chain couples TRBV19 to TRBJ2-7; D is unclear. The V gene lost 4 bases and the J gene lost 5 bases, with 6 bases spanning the gap. The germline gives CDR1 LNHDA, CDR2 SQIVND (reference sequence). This CDR3 comprises 11 residues.

This chain uses TRBV11-2 with TRBJ2-5; D possibly corresponds to TRBD2 (6 bases). The CDR3 has 15 amino acids. Deletions cut 4 bases from V and 3 bases from J, with 15 bases between. Germline values: CDR1 SGHAT, CDR2 FQNNGV. This chain's CDR3 is CASSSPWGGEETQYF. CDR3 nucleotides: TGTGCCAGCAGCTCCCCGTGGGGAGGAGAAGAGACCCAGTACTTC.

V is TRBV27 and J is TRBJ1-1; D unresolved. Germline V gene lookup returns CDR1 MNHEY and CDR2 SMNVEV (reference sequence). V lost 1 base, J lost 5 bases, and 14 bases lay in between. The CDR3 is made up of 15 amino acids. The CDR3 loop is CASSLFRVTGTEAFF. In DNA, the CDR3 is TGTGCCAGCAGTTTATTTAGGGTAACTGGTACTGAAGCTTTCTTT.

The V gene is TRBV4-1, the J gene TRBJ2-1; TRBD2 agrees at 12 bases. Trimming took 4 bases from V and 6 from J; bases not matched to a gene: 7. Per the germline V gene, CDR1 is MGHRA and CDR2 is YSYEKL. The CDR3 contains 16 residues. CDR3 in amino acids: CASSPTLAGGLNEQFF. The DNA of the CDR3 is TGCGCCAGCAGCCCGACACTAGCGGGAGGACTCAATGAGCAGTTCTTC.

As DNA, the CDR3 is TGTGCCAGTACCGACCAGGGGGGTAGCGGGAGCTCGGGGCCCGGGGAGCTGTTTTTT. It yields the protein CASTDQGGSGSSGPGELFF. The chain has TRBV19 and TRBJ2-2, with 9 bases matching TRBD2. V shed 7 bases and J 6 bases; nucleotides not matched to a gene: 21. Germline CDR1 and CDR2: LNHDA and SQIVND (reference sequence). CDR3 length equals 19 residues.

This clone came up once. V is TRBV10-3 and J is TRBJ2-7, with D possibly being TRBD1 (7 bases). The V gene lost 6 bases and the J gene lost 7 bases, with 22 bases spanning the gap. Germline CDR1 ENHRY, CDR2 SYGVKD. The CDR3 totals 15 residues. In DNA form, the CDR3 reads TGTGCCATCAGCCATTCACAGGGGACTGGAGAGGAGCAGTACTTC. This translates into CAISHSQGTGEEQYF.

For this clone: A read error may account for a junction end that differs from germline. V is TRBV7-9 and J is TRBJ1-2; 10 nucleotides match TRBD1. Germline lookup yields CDR1 SEHNR and CDR2 FQNEAQ (reference sequence). The CDR3 has 11 residues. As DNA, the CDR3 is TGTGCCAGCAGATCCGGGACAGGGGACATCTTC. Translated: CASRSGTGDIF.

V gene TRBV7-9 combines with J gene TRBJ2-7; 8 bases match TRBD1. The V segment lost 7 bases and the J segment 2 bases; nucleotides outside the gene matches: 4. This CDR3 spans 13 amino acids. CDR1 and CDR2 (germline): SEHNR, FQNEAQ (reference sequence). The CDR3 here is CASNQQGAYEQYF. CDR3 nucleotide sequence: TGTGCCAGCAACCAACAGGGGGCCTACGAGCAGTACTTC.

The V call is TRBV4-3, the J call TRBJ2-7; 7 bases are a match to TRBD1. V gave up 0 bases and J gave up 11 bases; unmatched junction bases: 10. The CDR3 is made up of 14 amino acids. Germline V lookup: CDR1 LGHNA, CDR2 YSLEER. The CDR3 sequence is CASSQDLVETGKYF. In DNA form, the CDR3 reads TGCGCCAGCAGCCAAGATTTAGTGGAGACAGGGAAGTACTTC.

The chain combines TRBV25-1 with TRBJ1-2; the D is unclear. This CDR3 region has 14 residues. Germline V gives CDR1 MGHDK, CDR2 SYGVNS. The germline V and J ends were trimmed by 5 bases and 4 bases, with 14 bases remaining between them. The DNA of the CDR3 is TGTGCCAGCAGTCCATCGCGCACGGTCTATGGCTACACCTTC. Its translation: CASSPSRTVYGYTF.